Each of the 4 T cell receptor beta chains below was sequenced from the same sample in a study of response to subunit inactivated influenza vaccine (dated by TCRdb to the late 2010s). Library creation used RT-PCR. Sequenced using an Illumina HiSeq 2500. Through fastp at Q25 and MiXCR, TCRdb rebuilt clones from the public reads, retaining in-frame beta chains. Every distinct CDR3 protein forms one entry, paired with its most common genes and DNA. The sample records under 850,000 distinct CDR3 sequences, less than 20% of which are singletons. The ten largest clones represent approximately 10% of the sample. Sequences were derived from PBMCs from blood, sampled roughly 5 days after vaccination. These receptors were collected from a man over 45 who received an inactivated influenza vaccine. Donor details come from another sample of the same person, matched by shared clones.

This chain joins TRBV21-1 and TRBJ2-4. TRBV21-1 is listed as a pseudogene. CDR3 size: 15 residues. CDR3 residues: CASSNDPSAKNIQYF. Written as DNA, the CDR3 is TGTGCCAGCAGCAACGACCCCAGTGCCAAAAACATTCAGTACTTC.

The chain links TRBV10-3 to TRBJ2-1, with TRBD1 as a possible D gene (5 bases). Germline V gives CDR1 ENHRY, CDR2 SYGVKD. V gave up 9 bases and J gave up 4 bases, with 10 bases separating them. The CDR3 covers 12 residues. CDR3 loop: CAIAQGYNEQFF. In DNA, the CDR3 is TGTGCCATAGCCCAGGGATACAATGAGCAGTTCTTC.

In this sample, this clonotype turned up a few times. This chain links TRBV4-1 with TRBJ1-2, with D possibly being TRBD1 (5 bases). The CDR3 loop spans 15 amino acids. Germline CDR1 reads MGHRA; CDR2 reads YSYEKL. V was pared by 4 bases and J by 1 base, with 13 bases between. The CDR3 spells CASSPQGFINYGYTF. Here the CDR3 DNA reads TGCGCCAGCAGCCCGCAGGGATTCATTAACTATGGCTACACCTTC.

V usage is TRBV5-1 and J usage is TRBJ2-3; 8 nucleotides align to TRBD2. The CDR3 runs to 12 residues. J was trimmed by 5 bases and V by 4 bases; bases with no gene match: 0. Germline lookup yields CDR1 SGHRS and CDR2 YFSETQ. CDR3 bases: TGCGCCAGCAGCACTAGCGGAGATACGCAGTATTTT. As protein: CASSTSGDTQYF. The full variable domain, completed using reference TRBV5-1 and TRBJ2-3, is KAGVTQTPRYLIKTRGQQVTLSCSPISGHRSVSWYQQTPGQGLQFLFEYFSETQRNKGNFPGRFSGRQFSNSRSEMNVSTLELGDSALYLCASSTSGDTQYFGPGTRLTVL.